The present entry profiles one T cell receptor beta chain with its context. The antigen remains undetermined. The data are from a study of a mutant IDH1 vaccine in newly diagnosed glioma. Described time point: week 23, last vaccination. Vaccination comprised doses that each held 300 ug of mutant IDH1 20-mer peptide, plus topical imiquimod. The CDR3 is 16 residues long. From germline, CDR1 is MNHEY and CDR2 SVGAGI. Trimming left V 4 bases short and J 7 bases short, with 20 bases between. Sequenced by immunoSEQ multiplex PCR; TCRdb stores in-frame clones only, minus some. The sample records 50,000 to 85,000 clones, approximately 80% being singletons.

The sample in question was PBMCs, obtained from a glioma patient whose treatment included an IDH1 peptide vaccine. The sequence was obtained from a man aged 18 to 35 with glioma. The chain is built from TRBV6-5 and TRBJ2-1; D gene unclear. The CDR3 sequence: CASSLDWGFTSNEQFF. CDR3 nucleotide sequence: TGTGCCAGCAGTTTAGATTGGGGTTTTACCTCTAATGAGCAGTTCTTC.